Below are 26 T cell receptor beta chains sequenced from a single sample in a study of OX40 agonist ivuxolimab in advanced cancers. Sequenced by immunoSEQ multiplex PCR; TCRdb stores in-frame clones only, minus some. The table lists more than 100,000 clones, roughly nine tenths of them singletons. The sample consisted of CD4+ or CD8+ T cells sorted from blood, taken in a trial of the OX40 agonist ivuxolimab. Receptors were obtained from an adult with an advanced solid tumor such as melanoma, head and neck, liver or kidney cancer.

The rearrangement links TRBV7-2 to TRBJ1-1; tentatively, D is TRBD1 (6 bases). Per germline, CDR1 SGHTA and CDR2 FQGNSA. Trimming left V 5 bases short and J 6 bases short, with 13 bases between. There are 13 residues in the CDR3. DNA of the CDR3: TGTGCCAGCAGCCAGGACAGAAGGTCTGAAGCTTTCTTT. Amino acid sequence: CASSQDRRSEAFF.

The V call is TRBV4-3, the J call TRBJ1-4; TRBD1 matches at 7 bases. V was clipped by 0 bases and J by 7 bases; unmatched bases: 8. CDR1 is LGHNA and CDR2 is YSLEER in the germline V gene. The CDR3 consists of 16 residues. The DNA for the CDR3 is TGCGCCAGCAGCCAAGATATAGGACAGGTGACTGAAAAACTGTTTTTT. It translates to CASSQDIGQVTEKLFF.

The chain is built from TRBV20-1 and TRBJ1-4; D ambiguous. The CDR3 is 11 amino acids. CDR1 DFQATT and CDR2 SNEGSKA come from the germline V gene (reference sequence). V was clipped by 6 bases and J by 8 bases, with 10 bases between them. In DNA, the CDR3 is TGCAGTGCGGAGAGATCCGAAAAACTGTTTTTT. It translates to CSAERSEKLFF.

The chain combines TRBV19 with TRBJ2-7; TRBD1 or TRBD2 may be the D gene (5 bases each). This CDR3 contains 14 residues. The germline CDR1 and CDR2 sequences are LNHDA and SQIVND (reference sequence). Trimming pared 1 base from V and 0 bases from J, leaving 7 bases between. The CDR3 DNA follows: TGTGCCAGTAGTATAGGAGGGACCTCCTACGAGCAGTACTTC. Translation gives CASSIGGTSYEQYF.

The chain is built from TRBV9 and TRBJ2-1, with 10 bases fitting TRBD1. Germline-derived CDR1 and CDR2 are SGDLS and YYNGEE. J lost 7 bases, V lost 0 bases, and 1 base had no gene match. This CDR3 is built from 14 residues. The CDR3 spells CASSVGQGANEQFF. The CDR3 nucleotides are TGTGCCAGCAGCGTAGGACAGGGGGCGAATGAGCAGTTCTTC.

This chain connects TRBV28 to TRBJ1-5; D is unresolved. From germline, CDR1 is MDHEN and CDR2 SYDVKM. Trimming pared 9 bases from V and 0 bases from J, leaving 9 bases between. This CDR3 contains 13 residues. Here the CDR3 reads CASTAYSNQPQHF. The CDR3 nucleotides are TGTGCCAGTACAGCTTATAGCAATCAGCCCCAGCATTTT.

The chain links TRBV5-6 to TRBJ2-3, with D unresolved. The germline gives CDR1 SGHDT, CDR2 YYEEEE. V lost 3 bases to trimming and J lost 1 base, with 6 bases between them. The CDR3 runs 13 residues. This chain's CDR3 is CASSSQGTDTQYF. In DNA form, the CDR3 reads TGTGCCAGCAGCTCCCAGGGCACAGATACGCAGTATTTT.

The rearrangement uses TRBV7-2 and TRBJ2-3; 7 nucleotides line up with TRBD2. The CDR3 is 19 amino acids. Germline-derived CDR1 and CDR2 are SGHTA and FQGNSA. After removal of 1 base from V and 4 bases from J, the junction contained 17 bases not matched to a gene. The CDR3 DNA reads TGTGCCAGCAGCTTAGGGCCCCTGGGCGGGGGTAGGAGGTCAGATACGCAGTATTTT. It encodes CASSLGPLGGGRRSDTQYF. The variable domain in full, with the rest retrieved from reference TRBV7-2 and TRBJ2-3, is GAGVSQSPSNKVTEKGKDVELRCDPISGHTALYWYRQSLGQGLEFLIYFQGNSAPDKSGLPSDRFSAERTGGSVSTLTIQRTQQEDSAVYLCASSLGPLGGGRRSDTQYFGPGTRLTVL.

This clone came up a few times. The chain employs TRBV18 and TRBJ1-2; D may be TRBD1 (6 bases). The CDR3 contains 14 residues. CDR1 is KGHSH and CDR2 is LQKENI in the germline V gene. V lost 6 bases and J 3 bases, leaving 14 bases between the germline ends. Here the CDR3 reads CASSGGASDYGYTF. CDR3 coding DNA: TGTGCCAGCTCCGGGGGGGCGAGCGACTATGGCTACACCTTC. The entire variable domain, with the rest obtained from reference TRBV18 and TRBJ1-2, is as follows: NAGVMQNPRHLVRRRGQEARLRCSPMKGHSHVYWYRQLPEEGLKFMVYLQKENIIDESGMPKERFSAEFPKEGPSILRIQQVVRGDSAAYFCASSGGASDYGYTFGSGTRLTVV.

CDR3 amino acids: CASSLTPTDYGYTF. As DNA, the CDR3 is TGCGCCAGCAGCTTGACCCCGACAGACTATGGCTACACCTTC. The rearrangement links TRBV5-1 to TRBJ1-2, with a weak D call TRBD1 (5 bases). Germline values: CDR1 SGHRS, CDR2 YFSETQ. Trimming pared 1 base from V and 3 bases from J, leaving 10 bases between. The CDR3 sequence is 14 residues long.

The V call is TRBV11-3, the J call TRBJ2-7; perhaps TRBD1 as D (5 bases). The CDR3 covers 13 residues. CDR1 is SGHNT and CDR2 is YENEEA in the germline V gene. V was cut by 3 bases and J by 5 bases, with 11 bases left in between. CDR3 coding DNA: TGTGCCAGCAGCTTGCAGGGTGGAGACGAGCAGTACTTC. Translating it yields CASSLQGGDEQYF.

Here the CDR3 reads CASSPRLAGGLQETQYF. CDR3 nucleotide sequence: TGTGCCAGCAGCCCCAGACTAGCGGGGGGCCTCCAAGAGACCCAGTACTTC. The chain employs TRBV7-3 and TRBJ2-5; TRBD2 agrees at 13 bases. In germline, CDR1 is SGHTA, CDR2 FQGTGA. J lost 1 base, V lost 5 bases, and 7 bases had no gene match. The CDR3 sequence is 17 residues long.

The chain employs TRBV9 and TRBJ2-7; D remains ambiguous. There are 12 residues in the CDR3. V lost 5 bases, J lost 5 bases, and 11 bases lay in between. CDR1 SGDLS and CDR2 YYNGEE come from the germline V gene. The CDR3 region has the DNA TGTGCCAGCAGTAAAGGGTGGCACGAGCAGTACTTC. Amino acids: CASSKGWHEQYF.

The chain employs TRBV18 and TRBJ1-2; perhaps TRBD1 as D (5 bases). Deletions cut 2 bases from V and 6 bases from J, with 13 bases between. This CDR3 has 14 residues. The germline CDR1 and CDR2 sequences are KGHSH and LQKENI. The CDR3 loop is CASSPGHSLDGYTF. DNA for the CDR3: TGTGCCAGCTCACCAGGACACTCGCTAGATGGCTACACCTTC.

This chain uses TRBV7-9 with TRBJ1-3; the match to TRBD1 covers 12 bases. The CDR3 length is 19 residues. Germline lookup yields CDR1 SEHNR and CDR2 FQNEAQ (reference sequence). J gave up 0 bases and V 5 bases, and 11 bases lay outside the gene matches. CDR3 nucleotides: TGTGCCAGCAGCCCCTTCGGGACAGGGGGCTCTAACTCTGGAAACACCATATATTTT. Translating it yields CASSPFGTGGSNSGNTIYF.

The CDR3: CASKAGRATNEKLFF. CDR3 in DNA: TGCGCCAGCAAGGCAGGGAGGGCAACTAATGAAAAACTGTTTTTT. J is TRBJ1-4 and V is TRBV5-1, with a possible D match to TRBD1 (5 bases). CDR1 is SGHRS and CDR2 is YFSETQ in the germline V gene. With 6 bases removed from V and 0 bases from J, the gap between germline ends came to 12 bases. The CDR3 covers 15 residues.

The CDR3 nucleotides are TGTGCCACGCTCAGGGGGCTAGGGGGCACTGAAGCTTTCTTT. Amino acid sequence: CATLRGLGGTEAFF. This sequence joins TRBV6-5 and TRBJ1-1; TRBD1 aligns across 8 bases. Trimming removed 10 bases from V and 4 bases from J; junction bases left unmatched: 11. The germline CDR1 and CDR2 sequences are MNHEY and SVGAGI. The CDR3 runs to 14 residues.

The chain links TRBV7-9 to TRBJ2-2; 7 bases match TRBD1. The CDR3 has 15 amino acids. V lost 5 bases, J lost 5 bases, and 8 bases stayed unmatched. CDR1 SEHNR and CDR2 FQNEAQ come from the germline V gene (reference sequence). The DNA of the CDR3 is TGTGCCAGCAGCCCGAGACAGGGATGGACCGGGGAGCTGTTTTTT. Translated: CASSPRQGWTGELFF.

The genes are TRBV5-1 and TRBJ1-3; 7 nucleotides match TRBD1. Germline V gene data show CDR1 as SGHRS and CDR2 as YFSETQ. Trimming cost V 5 bases and J 4 bases; bases outside gene matches: 9. CDR3 size: 15 residues. CDR3 bases: TGCGCCAGCAGTCGGGAGGGGGCCATCGGAAACACCATATATTTT. This codes for CASSREGAIGNTIYF.

The chain employs TRBV16 and TRBJ1-1; a weak D match, TRBD1 (5 bases). Germline lookup yields CDR1 KGHSY and CDR2 FQNENV. The CDR3 sequence is 14 residues long. Deletions cut 0 bases from V and 3 bases from J, with 8 bases between. The CDR3 bases are TGTGCCAGCAGCCAATCCGGGGGGGACACTGAAGCTTTCTTT. Encoded protein: CASSQSGGDTEAFF.

The V gene is TRBV10-3, the J gene TRBJ2-5; TRBD1 matches at 7 bases. Germline loops: CDR1 ENHRY, CDR2 SYGVKD. The CDR3 runs 13 residues. Losses at the gene ends were 6 bases for V and 2 bases for J; bases not matched to a gene: 3. The CDR3 nucleotides are TGTGCCATCAGGCAGGGGGAACAAGAGACCCAGTACTTC. Protein: CAIRQGEQETQYF.

CDR3 loop: CASSYGGGEGYEQYF. Written as DNA, the CDR3 is TGTGCCAGCAGTTACGGGGGGGGAGAGGGCTACGAGCAGTACTTC. The V call is TRBV6-5, the J call TRBJ2-5, with TRBD2 matching over 7 bases. The J call may be faulty, since TRBJ2-7 better matches the DNA end. The germline V gene has CDR1 MNHEY and CDR2 SVGAGI. The CDR3 is 15 amino acids.

The chain carries TRBV4-1 and TRBJ2-3; tentative D call: TRBD2 (5 bases). The CDR3 sequence is 15 residues long. V was shortened by 5 bases and J by 2 bases, with 14 bases between the two germline ends. CDR1 and CDR2 (germline): MGHRA, YSYEKL. In nucleotides, the CDR3 is TGCGCCAGCAGCTATACTAGTTTGCCCACAGATACGCAGTATTTT. This gives the protein CASSYTSLPTDTQYF.

This chain uses TRBV7-9 with TRBJ2-1, with 9 bases that match TRBD1. The V and J ends lost 5 bases and 0 bases, in that order; junction bases with no gene match: 8. Germline V gene data show CDR1 as SEHNR and CDR2 as FQNEAQ (reference sequence). The CDR3 spans 17 residues. The CDR3 sequence is CASSPGGTGTSYNEQFF. As DNA, the CDR3 is TGTGCCAGCAGCCCAGGGGGGACAGGGACCTCCTACAATGAGCAGTTCTTC.

The rearrangement joins TRBV15 to TRBJ2-5; 9 bases are shared with TRBD2. The junction had 4 bases not matched to a gene; V was cut back by 0 bases and J by 5 bases. The CDR3 sequence is 15 residues long. CDR1 and CDR2 (germline): LNHNV, YYDKDF (reference sequence). The CDR3 spells CATSREAGGRETQYF. The CDR3 DNA sequence: TGTGCCACCAGCAGAGAAGCGGGGGGAAGGGAGACCCAGTACTTC.

The rearrangement joins TRBV7-9 to TRBJ2-5; 8 bases are a match to TRBD1. This CDR3 contains 13 residues. Germline V gene sequence: CDR1 SEHNR, CDR2 FQNEAQ (reference sequence). Trimming took 8 bases from V and 4 from J; bases not matched to a gene: 6. CDR3 bases: TGTGCCAGCGGCCAGGGGGCGCGAGAGACCCAGTACTTC. It is translated as CASGQGARETQYF.